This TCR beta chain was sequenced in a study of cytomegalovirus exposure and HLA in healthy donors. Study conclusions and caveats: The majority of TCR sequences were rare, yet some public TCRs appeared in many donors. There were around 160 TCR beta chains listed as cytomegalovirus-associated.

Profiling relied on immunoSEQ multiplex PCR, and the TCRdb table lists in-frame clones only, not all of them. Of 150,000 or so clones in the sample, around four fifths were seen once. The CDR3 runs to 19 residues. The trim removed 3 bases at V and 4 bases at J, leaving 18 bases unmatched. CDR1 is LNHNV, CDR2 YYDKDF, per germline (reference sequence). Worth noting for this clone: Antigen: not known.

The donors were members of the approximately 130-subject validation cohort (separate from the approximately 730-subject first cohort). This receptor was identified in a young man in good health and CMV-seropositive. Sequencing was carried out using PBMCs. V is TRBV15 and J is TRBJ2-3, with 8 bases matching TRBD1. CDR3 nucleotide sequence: TGTGCCACCAGCAGCTCGAGCCCTAAACCGACAGGGGTCTCAGATACGCAGTATTTT. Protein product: CATSSSSPKPTGVSDTQYF.